This TCR beta chain was sequenced for a study of shared T cell receptors in the human thymus. TCRdb keeps only in-frame clones here, not all; method: immunoSEQ multiplex PCR. The data contain 630,000 or so clones, roughly 86% of them singletons. Separately, the same data were catalogued under a study of human thymus T cells.

Sequences were obtained from thymocytes. The TCR was taken from a boy under two years old with a congenital heart defect.

CDR3 protein: CAITEVGVGYTF. As DNA, the CDR3 is TGTGCCATCACCGAGGTAGGGGTTGGCTACACCTTC. The chain has TRBV10-3 and TRBJ1-2; weak D call: TRBD1 (5 bases). Germline CDR1 is ENHRY and CDR2 is SYGVKD. Between the trimmed V and J ends, which lost 7 bases and 7 bases, there was a span of 13 bases. The CDR3 has 12 amino acids.